The 23 T cell receptor beta chains reported below all come from one sample, sequenced in a study of T cells in localized non-small cell lung cancer. The protocol was immunoSEQ multiplex PCR, while the TCRdb copy is restricted to in-frame clones and leaves out a portion. The sample carries 13,000 or so clones, about 86% recorded once. The specimen comprised peripheral blood, sampled before any cancer treatment. Receptors originate from a male donor aged 60 or over with stage III lung adenocarcinoma.

The V and J genes are TRBV6-1 and TRBJ1-5; tentative D call: TRBD1 (5 bases). Germline-derived CDR1 and CDR2 are MNHNS and SASEGT. The CDR3 sequence is 14 residues long. V gave up 7 bases and J gave up 3 bases, with 13 bases separating them. The CDR3 DNA reads as TGTGCCAGCAAAAGGGGCTATGACAATCAGCCCCAGCATTTT. This translates into CASKRGYDNQPQHF.

This chain connects TRBV21-1 to TRBJ1-5. TRBV21-1 is a known pseudogene. CDR3 length: 13 residues. DNA for the CDR3: TGTGCCAGCAAGGGACCGTTCAATCAGCCCCAGCATTTT. It codes for CASKGPFNQPQHF.

This chain joins TRBV4-1 and TRBJ2-1, with TRBD2 identical over 7 bases. CDR3 length: 15 amino acids. Germline values: CDR1 MGHRA, CDR2 YSYEKL. The V and J ends lost 1 base and 9 bases, in that order; junction bases with no gene match: 9. This CDR3 reads CASSQVTGGVGEQFF. The CDR3 bases are TGCGCCAGCAGCCAAGTTACGGGAGGCGTGGGTGAGCAGTTCTTC.

The gene calls are TRBV7-2 and TRBJ2-7, with D possibly being TRBD2 (6 bases). The CDR3 is made up of 14 amino acids. The V and J ends lost 2 bases and 5 bases respectively, with 13 bases between them. CDR1 is SGHTA, CDR2 FQGNSA, per germline. CDR3 nucleotides: TGTGCCAGCAGCTTAAGGCGGGGTCCCAACGAGCAGTACTTC. Its protein is CASSLRRGPNEQYF.

This clone has only a few counts. The rearrangement uses TRBV6-6 and TRBJ1-1; tentative D call: TRBD1 (5 bases). V was shortened by 3 bases and J by 8 bases, with 7 bases between the two germline ends. The V gene's germline CDR1 is MNHNY and CDR2 SVGAGI (reference sequence). The CDR3 totals 11 residues. The CDR3 nucleotides are TGTGCCAGCAGTTATGGGGGAGAAGCTTTCTTT. It translates to CASSYGGEAFF.

The rearrangement uses TRBV4-2 and TRBJ1-1, with D perhaps matching TRBD1 (5 bases). The CDR3 totals 15 residues. V was shortened by 4 bases and J by 4 bases, with 16 bases between the two germline ends. The germline CDR1 and CDR2 sequences are LGHNA and YNFKEQ. In nucleotides, the CDR3 is TGTGCCAGCAGCCTCCGGGGTGGGGACCTCACTGAAGCTTTCTTT. Translation: CASSLRGGDLTEAFF.

J is TRBJ1-2 and V is TRBV18; a weak D match, TRBD1 (5 bases). This CDR3 comprises 14 residues. The ends were cut back, 2 bases at V and 3 bases at J, with 10 bases in the middle. Germline CDR1 KGHSH, CDR2 LQKENI. The CDR3 DNA sequence: TGTGCCAGCTCACCATTGGGGGGGGACTATGGCTACACCTTC. Its translation is CASSPLGGDYGYTF.

This clone showed up just a few times. The chain recombines TRBV2 with TRBJ1-1, with D unclear. Trimming cost V 1 base and J 1 base, with 7 bases left between them. Germline CDR1 SNHLY, CDR2 FYNNEI. The CDR3 contains 14 residues. This chain's CDR3 is CASSEERANTEAFF. The CDR3 DNA sequence: TGTGCCAGCAGTGAAGAACGAGCGAACACTGAAGCTTTCTTT.

This sequence joins TRBV18 and TRBJ1-2; D not resolved. The CDR3 runs to 13 residues. The germline V gene encodes CDR1 KGHSH and CDR2 LQKENI. V lost 7 bases, J lost 3 bases, and 12 bases lay in between. This chain's CDR3 is CASYPERYYGYTF. The DNA for the CDR3 is TGTGCCAGCTACCCAGAACGCTACTATGGCTACACCTTC.

The chain recombines TRBV12-5 with TRBJ1-5; D is unclear. This CDR3 is built from 15 residues. V was shortened by 6 bases and J by 7 bases, with 19 bases between the two germline ends. CDR1 LGHNT and CDR2 FRNRAP come from the germline V gene. CDR3 sequence (DNA): TGTGCTAGTGGAGTAGCTGGGGATAGCAGGCAGCCCCAGCATTTT. Residues: CASGVAGDSRQPQHF.

This rearrangement joins TRBV2 to TRBJ2-7; 9 nucleotides agree with TRBD1. Per germline, CDR1 SNHLY and CDR2 FYNNEI. CDR3 length: 15 amino acids. V shed 4 bases, J shed 5 bases, and the junction held 9 bases outside the gene matches. In nucleotides, the CDR3 is TGTGCCAGCAGTGGGGGACAGGGTGGCTTCGACGAGCAGTACTTC. It encodes CASSGGQGGFDEQYF. Based on the CDR3 plus reference TRBV2 and TRBJ2-7, the full variable domain is EPEVTQTPSHQVTQMGQEVILRCVPISNHLYFYWYRQILGQKVEFLVSFYNNEISEKSEIFDDQFSVERPDGSNFTLKIRSTKLEDSAMYFCASSGGQGGFDEQYFGPGTRLTVT.

The chain joins TRBV2 to TRBJ1-1; TRBD1 matches at 9 bases. The CDR3 consists of 14 residues. The V segment lost 5 bases and the J segment 5 bases; nucleotides outside the gene matches: 6. In germline, CDR1 is SNHLY, CDR2 FYNNEI. The CDR3 DNA is TGTGCCAGCAGTCAAGGACAGGGGTTTACTGAAGCTTTCTTT. This codes for CASSQGQGFTEAFF.

The chain employs TRBV7-2 and TRBJ1-2; 7 bases line up with TRBD1. The junction had 7 bases not matched to a gene; V was cut back by 1 base and J by 8 bases. CDR1 is SGHTA, CDR2 FQGNSA, per germline. The CDR3 runs to 14 residues. The CDR3 sequence is CASSLDDRVKGYTF. CDR3 DNA: TGTGCCAGCAGCTTAGATGACAGGGTGAAAGGCTACACCTTC. Looking up the rest from reference TRBV7-2 and TRBJ1-2 gives the full variable domain: GAGVSQSPSNKVTEKGKDVELRCDPISGHTALYWYRQSLGQGLEFLIYFQGNSAPDKSGLPSDRFSAERTGGSVSTLTIQRTQQEDSAVYLCASSLDDRVKGYTFGSGTRLTVV.

Concerning this clone itself: One end of the junction is discordant with germline, which a read error may explain. The sample contains more than one DNA sequence encoding this CDR3. The chain couples TRBV4-1 to TRBJ1-1; D unresolved. Germline CDR1 and CDR2: MGHRA and YSYEKL. The CDR3 contains 14 residues. For the CDR3, the DNA is TGCGCCAGTAGCCAAGAAAGAAGGAGGGCTGAAGCTTTCTTT. Amino acid sequence: CASSQERRRAEAFF.

The chain joins TRBV7-2 to TRBJ2-1; D is possibly TRBD1 or TRBD2 (6 bases each). CDR3 size: 12 residues. The germline V gene encodes CDR1 SGHTA and CDR2 FQGNSA. Trimming shortened V by 10 bases and J by 9 bases, and 16 bases separated the two germline ends. In DNA form, the CDR3 reads TGTGCCACCAGGAGGGGGGAGAGTGAGCAGTTCTTC. This codes for CATRRGESEQFF. The full variable domain, rest sourced from reference TRBV7-2 and TRBJ2-1, is GAGVSQSPSNKVTEKGKDVELRCDPISGHTALYWYRQSLGQGLEFLIYFQGNSAPDKSGLPSDRFSAERTGGSVSTLTIQRTQQEDSAVYLCATRRGESEQFFGPGTRLTVL.

This chain links TRBV6-1 with TRBJ1-1; TRBD1 matches 8 bases. The CDR3 has 14 residues. V gave up 8 bases and J gave up 3 bases; unmatched junction bases: 8. Per germline, CDR1 MNHNS and CDR2 SASEGT. The chain's CDR3 is CASQRTGLDTEAFF. The CDR3, as DNA: TGTGCCAGCCAACGGACAGGGTTGGACACTGAAGCTTTCTTT.

The J gene is TRBJ1-1, the V gene TRBV7-9; D unclear. The length of the CDR3 is 15 residues. Germline loops: CDR1 SEHNR, CDR2 FQNEAQ (reference sequence). V gave up 5 bases and J gave up 3 bases, with 16 bases separating them. CDR3 region: CASSVIEGADTEAFF. In nucleotides, the CDR3 is TGTGCCAGCAGCGTCATCGAGGGCGCGGACACTGAAGCTTTCTTT.

The genes are TRBV27 and TRBJ2-6; D gene ambiguous. Germline CDR1 is MNHEY and CDR2 is SMNVEV (reference sequence). Trimming shortened V by 5 bases and J by 0 bases, and 8 bases separated the two germline ends. This CDR3 spans 15 amino acids. The CDR3 DNA reads TGTGCCAGCAGTGGTGCCAACTCTGGGGCCAACGTCCTGACTTTC. Its protein is CASSGANSGANVLTF.

The rearrangement joins TRBV5-4 to TRBJ2-7; 7 nucleotides line up with TRBD2. V dropped 0 bases and J dropped 2; count of bases not matched to a gene: 5. The CDR3 spans 15 residues. Germline assignment: CDR1 SGHNT and CDR2 YYREEE (reference sequence). The CDR3 nucleotides are TGTGCCAGCAGCTTGGAGGGCGGGGGAGCCTACGAGCAGTACTTC. Translated, it gives CASSLEGGGAYEQYF.

This chain uses TRBV28 with TRBJ1-6, with D perhaps TRBD1 (6 bases). This CDR3 has 17 amino acids. Germline V CDR1 and CDR2: MDHEN, SYDVKM. V was shortened by 7 bases and J by 10 bases, with 26 bases between the two germline ends. CDR3 sequence: CASIQEGVFKARSPLHF. The CDR3, as DNA: TGTGCCAGCATTCAAGAGGGGGTCTTTAAAGCGCGATCACCCCTCCACTTT.

This chain uses TRBV2 with TRBJ2-5, with D perhaps given as TRBD1 or TRBD2 (5 bases each). V shed 4 bases and J shed 4 bases, with 16 bases lying between them. The CDR3 length is 15 residues. Per the germline V gene, CDR1 is SNHLY and CDR2 is FYNNEI. The chain's CDR3 is CASSVRSRGRETQYF. In nucleotides, the CDR3 is TGTGCCAGCAGTGTTCGGTCGAGGGGCCGAGAGACCCAGTACTTC.

CDR3 amino acids: CASSLSGGTYEQYF. CDR3 bases: TGTGCCAGCAGCCTTAGCGGGGGGACCTACGAGCAGTACTTC. The chain joins TRBV6-1 to TRBJ2-7, with TRBD2 identical over 10 bases. The ends lost 6 bases at V and 2 bases at J; junction bases unmatched: 4. The CDR3 has 14 amino acids. Germline V gene sequence: CDR1 MNHNS, CDR2 SASEGT.

This chain connects TRBV7-9 to TRBJ2-5, with a possible D match to TRBD2 (6 bases). V was shortened by 7 bases and J by 2 bases, with 14 bases between the two germline ends. In germline, CDR1 is SEHNR, CDR2 FQNEAQ (reference sequence). This CDR3 is 14 amino acids long. CDR3 sequence: CASTWVAVQETQYF. Written as DNA, the CDR3 is TGTGCCAGCACGTGGGTAGCGGTTCAAGAGACCCAGTACTTC.